Detailed here is one T cell receptor (beta chain). Antigen: not known. Sequencing used immunoSEQ multiplex PCR; TCRdb keeps in-frame clones, though not all of them. The profile covers 100,000 to 150,000 clones, with less than 95% appearing a single time and nearly 4.5% taken by the ten largest. These data come from a study of T cell responses to AZD1222 COVID-19 vaccine. Study-level findings and limits: An increase in Spike-specific TCR breadth and depth was observed after two AZD1222 doses. White British ancestry dominated among donors, who included more females, and clonal diversity was possibly underestimated.

Per the germline V gene, CDR1 is MNHEY and CDR2 is SVGAGI. The V end was cut by 2 bases, the J end by 5 bases, with 13 bases between. The CDR3 loop spans 16 amino acids. This receptor was taken from an adult in good health. Sample: peripheral blood, taken on day 0 of MenACWY control vaccination. This chain links TRBV6-5 with TRBJ1-6; perhaps TRBD1 as D (5 bases). The CDR3 DNA reads as TGTGCCAGCAGTTACCTTCGGGACGTAAATAATTCACCCCTCCACTTT. It is translated as CASSYLRDVNNSPLHF.